The sample holds a few counts of the clone carrying this TCR beta chain. The CDR3 is 17 residues long. V shed 2 bases, J shed 4 bases, and the junction held 8 bases outside the gene matches. Germline V gene sequence: CDR1 MNHEY, CDR2 SVGAGI. It was with unique molecular identifiers that the TCRbeta library was prepared. TCRdb fed the PCR reads into MiXCR, producing one record per CDR3 protein. The sample records nearly 400,000 distinct CDR3 sequences, around 21% being singletons. This sample stems from a study of T-cell reconstitution after alpha-beta-depleted transplantation in children. The clonotype comes from a human donor who donated a stem cell graft to a child with acute myeloid leukemia. This chain connects TRBV6-5 to TRBJ2-3; 11 bases line up with TRBD2. The starting material was PBMCs from the stem cell graft donor, obtained from the stem cell graft. In nucleotides, the CDR3 is TGTGCCAGCAGTTACGGCCTAGCGGGAGGAGAGGCAGATACGCAGTATTTT. Its translation is CASSYGLAGGEADTQYF.